The text below deals with one TCR beta chain. The record originates from a study of OX40 agonist ivuxolimab in advanced cancers. Method: immunoSEQ multiplex PCR; TCRdb's copy keeps in-frame clones and lacks some. Of approximately 70,000 clones listed, about 85% are singletons. Trimming at V came to 7 bases and at J to 3 bases, leaving 4 bases not matched to a gene. The CDR3 loop spans 14 amino acids. Germline lookup yields CDR1 SNHLY and CDR2 FYNNEI. The sequencing used CD4+ or CD8+ T cells sorted from blood, collected in a trial of the OX40 agonist ivuxolimab. The TCR comes from an adult with an advanced solid tumor such as melanoma, head and neck, liver or kidney cancer. The chain uses TRBV2 and TRBJ2-2, with TRBD1 matching 8 bases. The CDR3, as DNA: TGTGCCAGCACCAGGACAGGGTACACCGGGGAGCTGTTTTTT. Encoded protein: CASTRTGYTGELFF. Supplemented by reference TRBV2 and TRBJ2-2, the full variable domain reads EPEVTQTPSHQVTQMGQEVILRCVPISNHLYFYWYRQILGQKVEFLVSFYNNEISEKSEIFDDQFSVERPDGSNFTLKIRSTKLEDSAMYFCASTRTGYTGELFFGEGSRLTVL.